This note documents a single T cell receptor (beta chain) sequence. This entry is derived from a study of shared clonotypes between healthy human individuals. An assay was performed, and its level was deep. Replicate PCRs were loaded with approximately 300 ng DNA from unsorted PBMC, about 30,000 T cell genomes. The data were produced by immunoSEQ multiplex PCR, yet TCRdb's version contains in-frame clones alone and is incomplete. Altogether hundreds of thousands of clones are present, 76% being singletons, with the ten largest covering 10% to 15%. The J segment lost 6 bases and the V segment lost 3 bases, leaving 4 bases of the junction unmatched. The CDR3 is made up of 14 amino acids. Germline assignment: CDR1 SNHLY and CDR2 FYNNEI.

This chain links TRBV2 with TRBJ2-2; TRBD2 agrees at 7 bases. The receptor comes from a middle-aged woman in good health. Some clones in this sample may be carry-over from other donors' samples. The sequenced material came from PBMCs. The CDR3 protein is CASSEAGVSGELFF. The CDR3 nucleotides read TGTGCCAGCAGTGAGGCGGGAGTGTCCGGGGAGCTGTTTTTT.